This T cell receptor (beta chain) comes out of a study of regulatory T cells in long-lasting Graves disease. Study observations and caveats: Because few samples were included, accuracy may have been lower. Favored usage of TRBV28, TRBJ1-2 and TRBJ2-5 was recorded in persistent disease.

The CDR3 sequence is 15 residues long. The V end lost 0 bases, the J end lost 6 bases, and 14 bases lay between the germline ends. Germline-derived CDR1 and CDR2 are SGHVS and FQNEAQ. This clonotype was counted many times. Its antigen remains unidentified. Arm-PCR of CDR3 regions and iRepertoire HTBI primers were the basis on which TCR beta libraries were built. One entry per CDR3 protein results from TCRdb running MiXCR on the multiplex PCR reads. This sample has around 460,000 distinct CDR3 sequences, with around 15% found just once. Time point: newly diagnosed GD, antithyroid drugs for less than 3 months. Isolated PBMC RNA provided the starting material for the TCR library. The same sample was also studied in work on T cells in Graves' hyperthyroidism and ophthalmopathy. That investigation notes: Across 18 months, stable Graves' hyperthyroidism was marked by no progression to ophthalmopathy.

The source was peripheral blood mononuclear cells (PBMCs), collected at new diagnosis, from a patient treated with antithyroid drugs. The V and J genes are TRBV7-8 and TRBJ2-5; maybe TRBD2 (5 bases). The origin of this receptor is a woman between 50 and 59 years old with Graves disease. CDR3 DNA sequence: TGTGCCAGCAGCTTAGCGCTCGTAGGGAGACAGACCCAGTACTTC. It is translated as CASSLALVGRQTQYF.